Detailed here is one T cell receptor (beta chain). Antigen specificity is unknown. PCR was performed using 60 Vbeta and 13 Jbeta primers. Profiled with immunoSEQ multiplex PCR; TCRdb holds only in-frame clones, not every one. In the table there are approximately 190,000 clones, approximately 80% of which are singletons. These data originate in a study of cytomegalovirus exposure and HLA in healthy donors. About the research overall: Inside one of the first data releases sat about 85 million unique TCRs taken from HLA-typed donors.

V trimming: 4 bases; J trimming: 2 bases; junction bases outside the gene matches: 6. The CDR3 totals 16 residues. Germline CDR1 SGHKS, CDR2 YYEKEE (reference sequence). Findings of the study overall: A later analysis linked a missense variant in DCLRE1C to the trimming of TCR beta V and J genes.

J is TRBJ1-4 and V is TRBV5-5; 9 bases align to TRBD1. This TCR came from a woman aged 50 to 60 in good health and CMV-seropositive. Sequenced input: PBMCs. The CDR3 region has the DNA TGTGCCAGCAGCCTACAGGGGGCAGTGACTAATGAAAAACTGTTTTTT. This gives the protein CASSLQGAVTNEKLFF.